These 2 T cell receptor beta chains came from one sample sequenced in a study of T-cell reconstitution after alpha-beta-depleted transplantation in children. This sample's TCRbeta library carried unique molecular identifier barcodes. TCRdb re-called the PCR reads with MiXCR, one entry per CDR3 protein. The data hold fewer than 750,000 distinct CDR3 sequences, with more than 20% observed a single time. The specimen comprised PBMCs, mostly from graft donor cells, sampled 360 days after TCRalphabeta/CD19-depleted stem cell transplant. All receptors derive from a boy less than two years old who had a stem cell transplant for acute myeloid leukemia, so the T cells may come from the graft donor.

The chain recombines TRBV12-3 or TRBV12-4 with TRBJ1-4; TRBD1 is a possible D gene (6 bases). The length of the CDR3 is 11 residues. V was clipped by 4 bases and J by 13 bases, with 10 bases between them. The CDR3 loop reads CASSSQGTLFF. The CDR3 DNA is TGTGCCAGCAGTTCACAGGGAACACTGTTTTTT.

This clonotype was counted once. V gene TRBV3-1 combines with J gene TRBJ2-6, with a tentative D call TRBD2 (6 bases). V lost 3 bases and J 0 bases, leaving 18 bases between the germline ends. There are 19 residues in the CDR3. Germline CDR1 is LGHDT and CDR2 is YNNKEL (reference sequence). CDR3 protein: CASSHLQGGRRSGANVLTF. As DNA, the CDR3 is TGTGCCAGCAGCCATCTCCAGGGAGGACGCCGCTCTGGGGCCAACGTCCTGACTTTC.